The 8 T cell receptor beta chains presented below share a single source sample, sequenced in a study of identical twins. Each CDR3 protein gets one entry after TCRdb re-called the 5' RACE reads with MiXCR. The profile shows around 650,000 distinct CDR3 sequences, under 8.5% of them singletons. The same sample was also studied in work on yellow fever vaccine responses in identical twins.

Sample: PBMCs. The receptors derive from a young woman in good health.

This clonotype occurred many times. The chain links TRBV12-3 or TRBV12-4 to TRBJ2-2, with 8 bases identical to TRBD2. The CDR3 length is 15 residues. Trimming took 7 bases from V and 7 from J; bases not matched to a gene: 11. This CDR3 reads CASKLGLDKSGELFF. CDR3 DNA sequence: TGTGCCAGCAAATTGGGACTAGATAAAAGCGGGGAGCTGTTTTTT.

This clonotype was counted between two and nine times. CDR3 nucleotides: TGCGCCAGCAGTGATACAGGGTTCCTGGCGGGCCTGGGGGAGCAGTACTTC. This sequence encodes CASSDTGFLAGLGEQYF. The chain recombines TRBV10-2 with TRBJ2-7, with a weak D call TRBD1 (6 bases). Germline lookup yields CDR1 WSHSY and CDR2 SAAADI. CDR3 size: 17 residues. Trimming stripped 3 bases from V and 7 bases from J, with 25 bases between.

The table lists this clonotype with a few counts. The chain uses TRBV3-1 and TRBJ2-5; the match to TRBD2 covers 11 bases. After removal of 1 base from V and 4 bases from J, the junction contained 5 bases not matched to a gene. This CDR3 is built from 16 residues. The germline CDR1 and CDR2 sequences are LGHDT and YNNKEL (reference sequence). CDR3 sequence: CASSQGAGTSGETQYF. Written as DNA, the CDR3 is TGTGCCAGCAGCCAAGGTGCTGGGACTAGCGGAGAGACCCAGTACTTC.

The sample holds a few counts of this clonotype. This chain links TRBV12-3 or TRBV12-4 with TRBJ1-2; 7 bases fit TRBD1. V was pared by 6 bases and J by 0 bases, with 4 bases of the junction left unmatched. This CDR3 has 14 residues. CDR3 nucleotides: TGTGCCAGCAGAGGGACAGACGCTAACTATGGCTACACCTTC. Protein product: CASRGTDANYGYTF.

V usage is TRBV6-4 and J usage is TRBJ2-2; 10 bases are shared with TRBD2. Germline-derived CDR1 and CDR2 are MRHNA and SNTAGT. The CDR3 has 14 residues. V gave up 7 bases and J gave up 8 bases; unmatched junction bases: 7. The CDR3 region is CASMSSGSPGELFF. The CDR3 DNA is TGTGCCAGCATGTCTAGCGGGAGCCCAGGGGAGCTGTTTTTT.

This clonotype was seen a few times. The chain joins TRBV7-9 to TRBJ1-6, with D unresolved. This CDR3 is built from 16 residues. Trimming cost V 8 bases and J 9 bases, with 23 bases left between them. CDR1 SEHNR and CDR2 FQNEAQ come from the germline V gene (reference sequence). In DNA form, the CDR3 reads TGTGCCAGCGCTGGGTGGAGTGCGATCGGTACTTCACCCCTCCACTTT. It is translated as CASAGWSAIGTSPLHF.

The chain couples TRBV7-9 to TRBJ1-5; weak D call: TRBD1 (6 bases). Trimming took off 0 bases at V and 9 bases at J, with 15 bases between the two ends. CDR1 SEHNR and CDR2 FQNEAQ come from the germline V gene (reference sequence). This CDR3 has 15 amino acids. Written as DNA, the CDR3 is TGTGCCAGCAGCTTAGCTTTGGACAGACCGGGGCCCCAGCATTTT. Its protein product is CASSLALDRPGPQHF. Using reference TRBV7-9 and TRBJ1-5 for the parts outside the CDR3, the full variable domain is DTGVSQNPRHKITKRGQNVTFRCDPISEHNRLYWYRQTLGQGPEFLTYFQNEAQLEKSRLLSDRFSAERPKGSFSTLEIQRTEQGDSAMYLCASSLALDRPGPQHFGDGTRLSIL.

The chain carries TRBV12-3 or TRBV12-4 and TRBJ2-1; D unclear. Trimming stripped 3 bases from V and 2 bases from J, with 11 bases between. This CDR3 region has 15 residues. The CDR3 nucleotides read TGTGCCAGCAGTTTGACACCCGGAGCCTACAATGAGCAGTTCTTC. Translation: CASSLTPGAYNEQFF.